Listed below are T cell receptor beta chains from one sample, sequenced in a study of regulatory T cells in long-lasting Graves disease. Each CDR3 protein is one row after TCRdb ran MiXCR on the multiplex PCR reads. Of about 540,000 distinct CDR3 sequences listed, approximately 12% are singletons. The same specimen was also included in a second study, on T cells in Graves' hyperthyroidism and ophthalmopathy.

The sample here was peripheral blood mononuclear cells (PBMCs), taken at new diagnosis, from a patient treated with antithyroid drugs. The receptors here all came from a man aged 25 to 40 with Graves disease. Each CDR3 is given with its conserved first and last residue. D genes are given only for firm matches. The listing skips clone size in some rows; elsewhere it reads once, few, many or a size class.

V gene,J gene,D gene,clone size,CDR3 protein,CDR3 DNA
TRBV13,TRBJ2-1,NA,NA,CASSPSSGAALYNEQFF,TGTGCCAGCAGCCCCTCCTCGGGAGCGGCTTTATACAATGAGCAGTTCTTC
TRBV29-1,TRBJ2-7,NA,few,CSVGGTTGSYEQYF,TGCAGCGTCGGCGGGACGACTGGCTCCTACGAGCAGTACTTC
TRBV29-1,TRBJ1-2,TRBD1,NA,CSVVEDRGRHWGGYTF,TGCAGCGTTGTTGAGGACAGGGGGCGTCATTGGGGGGGCTACACCTTC
TRBV20-1,TRBJ2-1,NA,few,CSALRGSSYNEQFF,TGCAGTGCTCTTCGGGGTTCCTCCTACAATGAGCAGTTCTTC
TRBV15,TRBJ2-2,TRBD1,many,CATSTPGQGETGELFF,TGTGCCACCAGCACCCCGGGACAGGGAGAAACCGGGGAGCTGTTTTTT
TRBV12-3/TRBV12-4,TRBJ2-7,TRBD2,many,CASSPILAGPYEQYF,TGTGCCAGCAGTCCTATACTAGCGGGACCCTACGAGCAGTACTTC
TRBV29-1,TRBJ2-3,NA,many,CSVEESREDTQYF,TGCAGCGTTGAAGAGTCGAGGGAAGATACGCAGTATTTT
TRBV12-3/TRBV12-4,TRBJ1-1,NA,many,CASTLFLNTEAFF,TGTGCCAGCACTCTTTTCCTGAACACTGAAGCTTTCTTT
TRBV6-1,TRBJ2-3,NA,NA,CASIRGWERDTQYF,TGTGCCAGCATAAGGGGCTGGGAGCGGGATACGCAGTATTTT
TRBV29-1,TRBJ1-1,TRBD1,NA,CSVVGQGNVNTEAFF,TGCAGCGTTGTGGGACAGGGGAACGTGAACACTGAAGCTTTCTTT
TRBV20-1,TRBJ2-3,NA,NA,CSDEAQYF,TGCAGTGACGAAGCGCAGTATTTT
TRBV19,TRBJ2-3,NA,NA,CASSIGGRSTTQYF,TGTGCCAGTAGTATAGGGGGACGCTCGACGACGCAGTATTTT
TRBV11-1,TRBJ2-3,NA,many,CASSLLGASAGRSDTQYF,TGTGCCAGCAGCCTTCTGGGGGCGTCAGCGGGAAGGTCAGATACGCAGTATTTT
TRBV5-1,TRBJ2-3,TRBD1,many,CASSLTGDSSTDTQYF,TGCGCCAGCAGCTTGACAGGGGATTCCTCCACAGATACGCAGTATTTT
TRBV7-9,TRBJ1-2,NA,NA,CASSSEGYGYTF,TGCGCCAGCAGCTCGGAGGGCTATGGCTACACCTTC
TRBV12-3/TRBV12-4,TRBJ2-1,TRBD2,many,CASRTTSGDPNEQFF,TGTGCCAGCAGAACAACTAGCGGAGATCCCAATGAGCAGTTCTTC
TRBV5-1,TRBJ2-1,TRBD2,NA,CASSQTSGRNEQFF,TGCGCCAGCAGCCAGACTAGCGGGAGAAATGAGCAGTTCTTC
TRBV20-1,TRBJ2-5,TRBD2,many,CSARPAGGQETQYF,TGCAGTGCAAGGCCAGCGGGAGGTCAAGAGACCCAGTACTTC
TRBV7-9,TRBJ2-3,NA,NA,CASSLRVDSDTQYF,TGTGCCAGCAGCTTACGCGTAGACTCAGATACGCAGTATTTT
TRBV5-1,TRBJ2-7,TRBD2,many,CASSLVLAGSHEQYF,TGCGCCAGCAGCTTGGTCCTAGCGGGATCCCACGAGCAGTACTTC
TRBV20-1,TRBJ2-2,NA,NA,CSAPTRITGELFF,TGCAGTGCCCCGACTCGTATCACCGGGGAGCTGTTTTTT
TRBV6-1,TRBJ1-3,NA,NA,CASKPGPSGNTIYF,TGTGCCAGCAAACCAGGGCCCTCTGGAAACACCATATATTTT
TRBV2,TRBJ1-5,NA,NA,CASSVGTFGNQPQHF,TGTGCCAGCAGTGTCGGCACTTTTGGCAATCAGCCCCAGCATTTT
TRBV10-3,TRBJ2-7,NA,few,CAISESGAIYEQYF,TGTGCCATCAGTGAAAGCGGAGCGATCTACGAGCAGTACTTC
TRBV3-1,TRBJ2-3,NA,many,CASSEGLQTHGTDTQYF,TGTGCCAGCAGCGAGGGACTGCAGACCCACGGCACAGATACGCAGTATTTT
TRBV3-1,TRBJ2-5,TRBD2,few,CASSSTLAGVYQETQYF,TGTGCCAGCAGCAGCACTTTGGCGGGGGTGTACCAAGAGACCCAGTACTTC
TRBV5-1,TRBJ2-2,NA,many,CASSPGDTGELFF,TGCGCCAGCAGCCCCGGTGATACCGGGGAGCTGTTTTTT
TRBV12-3/TRBV12-4,TRBJ1-1,NA,many,CASSSAAGPLEAFF,TGTGCCAGCAGTTCAGCCGCCGGGCCTCTGGAAGCTTTCTTT
TRBV27,TRBJ1-4,NA,NA,CASSLTGLTNEKLFF,TGTGCCAGCAGTTTAACGGGGTTAACTAATGAAAAACTGTTTTTT
TRBV6-5,TRBJ2-2,NA,many,CASSYPSTRYTGELFF,TGTGCCAGCAGTTACCCCTCTACTAGGTACACCGGGGAGCTGTTTTTT
TRBV6-1,TRBJ2-7,NA,many,CASTSLRRREQYF,TGTGCCAGCACCTCACTTAGAAGACGCGAGCAGTACTTC
TRBV6-2/TRBV6-3,TRBJ2-7,NA,NA,CASSTPAGYEQYF,TGTGCCAGCAGTACCCCAGCGGGCTACGAGCAGTACTTC
TRBV28,TRBJ1-1,NA,many,CASSSGAEAFF,TGTGCCAGCAGCTCCGGGGCTGAAGCTTTCTTT
TRBV12-3/TRBV12-4,TRBJ1-3,NA,NA,CASRKTGKGNTIYF,TGTGCCAGCAGGAAAACAGGGAAGGGAAACACCATATATTTT
TRBV24-1,TRBJ2-3,NA,many,CATSDLQHPGDTDTQYF,TGTGCCACCAGTGATTTGCAGCACCCCGGGGACACAGATACGCAGTATTTT
TRBV25-1,TRBJ2-2,NA,many,CASSGGVGTGELFF,TGTGCCAGCAGCGGAGGCGTCGGCACCGGGGAGCTGTTTTTT
TRBV10-3,TRBJ2-5,NA,few,CAISDRDLGSQYF,TGTGCCATCAGTGACCGGGACCTCGGGTCCCAGTACTTC
TRBV25-1,TRBJ2-7,NA,few,CASSEGRGAKYF,TGTGCCAGCAGTGAGGGTCGCGGGGCCAAGTACTTC
TRBV10-1,TRBJ2-7,TRBD2,few,CASSDLTSGRIYEQYF,TGCGCCAGCAGTGACCTTACTAGCGGGAGGATCTACGAGCAGTACTTC
TRBV28,TRBJ2-3,NA,many,CASSLTDPGSTDTQYF,TGTGCCAGCAGTTTAACGGATCCTGGTAGCACAGATACGCAGTATTTT
TRBV12-3/TRBV12-4,TRBJ2-5,NA,few,CASSLRPGRETQYF,TGTGCCAGCAGTTTAAGGCCGGGGAGAGAGACCCAGTACTTC
TRBV20-1,TRBJ2-5,NA,many,CSARDTTGKETQYF,TGCAGTGCTAGAGATACGACTGGAAAAGAGACCCAGTACTTC
TRBV9,TRBJ2-1,TRBD1,few,CASSVEGTGGINEQFF,TGTGCCAGCAGCGTAGAAGGGACAGGGGGTATTAATGAGCAGTTCTTC
TRBV14,TRBJ2-1,TRBD2,NA,CASSQAGWSGSVNEQFF,TGTGCCAGCAGCCAAGCGGGGTGGAGCGGGAGTGTGAATGAGCAGTTCTTC
TRBV20-1,TRBJ1-5,NA,NA,CSARGGVGQPQHF,TGCAGTGCACGAGGGGGAGTCGGCCAGCCCCAGCATTTT
TRBV7-2,TRBJ2-1,NA,many,CASSRSLVEGFF,TGTGCCAGCAGCCGGTCCTTAGTAGAAGGCTTCTTC
TRBV6-1,TRBJ2-3,TRBD2,many,CAALLAGNTDTQYF,TGTGCCGCACTGCTAGCGGGGAACACAGATACGCAGTATTTT
TRBV7-9,TRBJ2-3,NA,few,CASSPSWGSNTQYF,TGTGCCAGCAGCCCTTCATGGGGAAGTAATACGCAGTATTTT
TRBV27,TRBJ2-7,TRBD2,few,CASSFIAGSPNEQYF,TGTGCCAGCAGTTTTATAGCGGGGTCCCCCAACGAGCAGTACTTC
TRBV6-2/TRBV6-3,TRBJ2-5,NA,many,CASNEGAPRQETQYF,TGTGCCAGCAACGAAGGAGCGCCCAGGCAAGAGACCCAGTACTTC
TRBV7-9,TRBJ2-5,NA,many,CASSFREETQYF,TGTGCCAGCAGCTTCCGGGAGGAGACCCAGTACTTC
TRBV6-4,TRBJ1-2,NA,NA,CASSDSKGGSGYTF,TGTGCCAGCAGTGACTCGAAGGGGGGGAGCGGCTACACCTTC
TRBV30,TRBJ1-1,TRBD1,few,CAWRGQGAGGTEAFF,TGTGCCTGGAGAGGGCAGGGGGCCGGGGGCACTGAAGCTTTCTTT
TRBV9,TRBJ2-3,NA,NA,CASSRQQDTQYF,TGTGCCAGCAGCAGACAGCAAGATACGCAGTATTTT
TRBV2,TRBJ2-1,NA,many,CASTTLRGNEQFF,TGTGCCAGCACCACCCTTAGGGGAAATGAGCAGTTCTTC